The T cell receptor beta chain under discussion was sequenced for a study of OX40 agonist ivuxolimab in advanced cancers. About the study: Ivuxolimab is a fully human IgG2 antibody that activates OX40 (CD134). Those enrolled were roughly 80% male, with a mean age of about 66 years and ages from roughly 20 to 85.

The V and J ends lost 2 bases and 3 bases, in that order; junction bases with no gene match: 2. This CDR3 comprises 15 residues. CDR1 SGHKS and CDR2 YYEKEE come from the germline V gene (reference sequence). The data were produced by immunoSEQ multiplex PCR, yet TCRdb's version contains in-frame clones alone and is incomplete. The table includes approximately 22,000 clones, over 75% detected once. Overall study findings and caveats: Blood T cells, both CD4+ and CD8+, expanded clonally by week 6 at 0.1 to 3.0 mg/kg.

This clone was recorded a few times. Its specificity is not known. The clonotype was recovered from an adult with an advanced solid tumor such as melanoma, head and neck, liver or kidney cancer. The chain carries TRBV5-5 and TRBJ1-6, with 7 bases identical to TRBD1. The source material was CD4+ or CD8+ T cells sorted from blood, sampled in a trial of the OX40 agonist ivuxolimab. The CDR3, as DNA: TGTGCCAGCAGCTTCAGGGACAGCTATAATTCACCCCTCCACTTT. The encoded protein is CASSFRDSYNSPLHF.